This T cell receptor beta chain was recovered during a study of radiotherapy plus CTLA-4 blockade in lung cancer. Germline CDR1 SGHVS, CDR2 FQNEAQ. Trimming cost V 6 bases and J 4 bases, with 13 bases left between them. This CDR3 comprises 13 residues. Method: immunoSEQ multiplex PCR; TCRdb's copy keeps in-frame clones and lacks some. The table records about 45,000 clones, more than 60% of them present only once. The chain links TRBV7-8 to TRBJ2-7; TRBD1 might be the D (7 bases). This clonotype originated in a human donor with non-small cell lung cancer who had a partial response to radiotherapy plus ipilimumab. This sample comprised peripheral blood, obtained from a patient treated with radiotherapy plus ipilimumab. CDR3 nucleotides: TGTGCCAGCAGGCAGGGGGAGGAGTACGAGCAGTACTTC. Amino acid sequence: CASRQGEEYEQYF.